The 23 T cell receptor beta chains listed next were all sequenced from one sample in a study of T cells expressing NK-cell markers. With the 5' RACE reads reprocessed, TCRdb shows one record per CDR3 protein and no DNA. Seen in this sample are some 340,000 distinct CDR3 sequences; the ten most common clones hold around 5.2%. What was sequenced was blood T cells: a sorted CD56 or NKG2C T cell subset, CD4+ or CD8+ T cells, or bulk PBMC T cells (not recorded which). These receptors were obtained from a man aged 18-75 years in good health.

The chain combines TRBV20-1 with TRBJ1-1. The CDR3 sequence is 13 residues long. Per germline, CDR1 DFQATT and CDR2 SNEGSKA (reference sequence). CDR3 sequence reads: CSVWRGVSTEAFF.

The chain uses TRBV6-6 and TRBJ1-6. The germline CDR1 and CDR2 sequences are MNHNY and SVGAGI (reference sequence). The length of the CDR3 is 12 residues. CDR3 in amino acids: CASSSSGSPLHF.

The chain carries TRBV5-1 and TRBJ1-3; without DNA, the TCRdb call of TRBD1 cannot be checked. The germline CDR1 and CDR2 sequences are SGHRS and YFSETQ. This CDR3 has 15 amino acids. This CDR3 reads CASSSGGISGNTIYF.

The rearrangement joins TRBV10-3 to TRBJ1-2; TCRdb returns TRBD1, unconfirmable since there is no DNA. From germline, CDR1 is ENHRY and CDR2 SYGVKD. This CDR3 is 15 amino acids long. CDR3 residues: CAISTGTGSMYGYTF.

V is TRBV5-4 and J is TRBJ2-5; TCRdb names TRBD1, which stays unverified in the absence of DNA. CDR1 and CDR2 from the germline V gene are SGHNT and YYREEE (reference sequence). The CDR3 is made up of 14 amino acids. This CDR3 reads CASSLANRDETQYF.

The rearrangement joins TRBV12-3 or TRBV12-4 to TRBJ2-1; TCRdb selects TRBD1, and the lack of DNA leaves this call unchecked. This CDR3 is built from 13 residues. CDR3 in amino acids: CASRGRGINEQFF.

CDR3 residues: CASSWGPGGANVLTF. The chain combines TRBV6-5 with TRBJ2-6; TCRdb picks TRBD1, but there is no DNA to check that call. Germline lookup yields CDR1 MNHEY and CDR2 SVGAGI. The CDR3 covers 15 residues.

The chain links TRBV6-5 to TRBJ1-1. Germline V gene data show CDR1 as MNHEY and CDR2 as SVGAGI. There are 14 residues in the CDR3. The CDR3 protein is CASSYSSGDSKAFF.

J is TRBJ2-3 and V is TRBV6-6. The V gene's germline CDR1 is MNHNY and CDR2 SVGAGI (reference sequence). The CDR3 is 13 amino acids. CDR3 amino acids: CASRETNTDTQYF.

This chain connects TRBV5-1 to TRBJ1-1; TCRdb selects TRBD1, and the lack of DNA leaves this call unchecked. This CDR3 has 13 residues. The germline V gene encodes CDR1 SGHRS and CDR2 YFSETQ. This chain's CDR3 is CASTKTGQTEAFF.

The rearrangement links TRBV2 to TRBJ2-7; TCRdb outputs TRBD1, but without DNA this stays unchecked. Germline CDR1 and CDR2: SNHLY and FYNNEI. The CDR3 totals 15 residues. The CDR3 region is CASSDPGAIGSEQYF.

The CDR3 loop is CASSLEGRAGGMNNEQFF. The rearrangement uses TRBV12-3 or TRBV12-4 and TRBJ2-1; absent DNA, TCRdb's TRBD2 call cannot be checked. The CDR3 sequence is 18 residues long.

This chain connects TRBV2 to TRBJ2-7; the TRBD1 assignment by TCRdb is unverifiable without DNA. This CDR3 region has 15 residues. CDR1 is SNHLY, CDR2 FYNNEI, per germline. CDR3 in amino acids: CASSEGDRGTEEQYF.

The J gene is TRBJ2-1, the V gene TRBV20-1; TCRdb outputs TRBD1, but without DNA this stays unchecked. The CDR3 runs 15 residues. CDR1 and CDR2 from the germline V gene are DFQATT and SNEGSKA (reference sequence). CDR3 region: CSAETGGPGYNEQFF.

The chain links TRBV7-9 to TRBJ2-2; with no DNA, the TCRdb D assignment of TRBD1 cannot be verified. Per the germline V gene, CDR1 is SEHNR and CDR2 is FQNEAQ (reference sequence). The CDR3 length is 13 residues. The CDR3 loop is CASTPGGGANLFF.

J is TRBJ1-1 and V is TRBV9. CDR1 and CDR2 from the germline V gene are SGDLS and YYNGEE. This CDR3 is 15 amino acids long. This CDR3 reads CASSVGRKLSTEAFF.

V is TRBV20-1 and J is TRBJ2-7; lacking DNA, the TRBD2 call made by TCRdb goes unchecked. CDR1 is DFQATT, CDR2 SNEGSKA, per germline (reference sequence). This CDR3 spans 15 amino acids. CDR3 in amino acids: CSARYQRGSTYEQYF.

The chain combines TRBV6-2 or TRBV6-3 with TRBJ1-2; TCRdb picks TRBD1, but there is no DNA to check that call. CDR3 length equals 14 residues. The germline V gene has CDR1 MNHEY and CDR2 SVGEGT. The CDR3 loop is CASSYSAGTYGYTF.

V usage is TRBV19 and J usage is TRBJ2-5; TCRdb calls TRBD1, which cannot be checked without DNA. Germline V gives CDR1 LNHDA, CDR2 SQIVND (reference sequence). The length of the CDR3 is 14 residues. CDR3: CASSTGQGGETQYF.

The V gene is TRBV15, the J gene TRBJ2-1; no DNA is available, so the TRBD1 call from TCRdb remains unchecked. Germline assignment: CDR1 LNHNV and CDR2 YYDKDF (reference sequence). The CDR3 sequence is 15 residues long. CDR3 sequence: CATSRDNRGIDEQFF.

The chain is built from TRBV24-1 and TRBJ2-2; TCRdb gives TRBD1 as the D gene, but with no DNA this cannot be confirmed. The germline gives CDR1 KGHDR, CDR2 SFDVKD. This CDR3 spans 16 amino acids. CDR3 residues: CATSETGGWNTGELFF.

This rearrangement joins TRBV6-1 to TRBJ1-2; the TCRdb D gene call, TRBD1, has no DNA to confirm it. The germline gives CDR1 MNHNS, CDR2 SASEGT. This CDR3 is 13 amino acids long. The CDR3 region is CASRRGGGTGYTF.

The rearrangement uses TRBV30 and TRBJ2-1; the TCRdb call, TRBD1, lacks DNA for checking. The CDR3 sequence is 16 residues long. The germline V gene encodes CDR1 GTSNPN and CDR2 SVGIG (reference sequence). The chain's CDR3 is CAWSAQGVRSYNEQFF.